The clone carrying this TCR beta chain showed up many times. The antigen is unknown. As it was prepared, the TCRbeta library received unique molecular identifiers. TCRdb processed the PCR reads anew with MiXCR; each CDR3 protein has one entry. The repertoire has some 120,000 distinct CDR3 sequences, 10% to 13% of them found once; the top ten carry 30% to 35%. Trimming removed 2 bases from V and 6 bases from J; junction bases left unmatched: 1. The V gene's germline CDR1 is MNHNS and CDR2 SASEGT. CDR3 size: 15 residues. This entry comes from a study of T-cell reconstitution after alpha-beta-depleted transplantation in children. Study-wide findings and caveats: When one year had passed after transplant, most T-cell counts and diversity came from newly produced T cells. It was surviving recipient T cells and thymic progenitors that gave some patients high TCRbeta diversity at day 60.

The sample consisted of PBMCs, taken before TCRalphabeta/CD19-depleted stem cell transplant. This TCR was sampled from a boy aged 2 to 9 with acute lymphoblastic leukemia, due to receive a stem cell transplant. The V and J genes are TRBV6-1 and TRBJ2-2; TRBD2 matches at 12 bases. CDR3 in DNA: TGTGCCAGCAGTGAACTAGCGGGAGGGCCCGGGGAGCTGTTTTTT. Translated: CASSELAGGPGELFF.